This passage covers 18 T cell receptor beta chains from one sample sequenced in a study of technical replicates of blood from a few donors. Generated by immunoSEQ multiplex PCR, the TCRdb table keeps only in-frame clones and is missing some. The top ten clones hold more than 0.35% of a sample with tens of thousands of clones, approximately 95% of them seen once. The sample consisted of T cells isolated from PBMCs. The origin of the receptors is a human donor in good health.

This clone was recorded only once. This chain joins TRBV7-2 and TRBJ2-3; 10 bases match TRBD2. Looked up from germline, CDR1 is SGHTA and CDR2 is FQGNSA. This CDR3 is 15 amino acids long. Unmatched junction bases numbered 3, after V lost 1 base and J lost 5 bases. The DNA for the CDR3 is TGTGCCAGCAGCTTAGAACTAGCGGGACGAGATACGCAGTATTTT. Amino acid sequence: CASSLELAGRDTQYF.

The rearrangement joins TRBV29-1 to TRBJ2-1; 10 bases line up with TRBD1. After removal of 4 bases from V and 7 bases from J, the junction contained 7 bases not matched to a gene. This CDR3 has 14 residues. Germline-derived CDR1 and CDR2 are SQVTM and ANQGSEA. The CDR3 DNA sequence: TGCAGCGTTGTTACGGGACAGGGGTCGAATGAGCAGTTCTTC. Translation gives CSVVTGQGSNEQFF.

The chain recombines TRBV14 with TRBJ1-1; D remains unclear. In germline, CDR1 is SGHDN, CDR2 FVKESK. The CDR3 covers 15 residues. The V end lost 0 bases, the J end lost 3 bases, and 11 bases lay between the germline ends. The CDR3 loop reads CASSQEFSLYTEAFF. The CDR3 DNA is TGTGCCAGCAGCCAAGAGTTTAGCTTGTACACTGAAGCTTTCTTT.

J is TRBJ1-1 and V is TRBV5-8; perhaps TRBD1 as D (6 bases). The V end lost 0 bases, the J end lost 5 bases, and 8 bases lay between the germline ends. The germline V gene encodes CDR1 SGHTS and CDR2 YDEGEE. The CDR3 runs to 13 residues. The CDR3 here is CASSLVGTTEAFF. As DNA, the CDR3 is TGTGCCAGCAGCTTGGTAGGGACAACTGAAGCTTTCTTT.

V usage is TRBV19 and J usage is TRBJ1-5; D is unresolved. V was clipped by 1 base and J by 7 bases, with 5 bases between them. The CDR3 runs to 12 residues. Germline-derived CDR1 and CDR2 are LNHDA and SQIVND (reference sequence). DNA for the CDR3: TGTGCCAGTAGTATAGGGGAGCAGCCCCAGCATTTT. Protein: CASSIGEQPQHF.

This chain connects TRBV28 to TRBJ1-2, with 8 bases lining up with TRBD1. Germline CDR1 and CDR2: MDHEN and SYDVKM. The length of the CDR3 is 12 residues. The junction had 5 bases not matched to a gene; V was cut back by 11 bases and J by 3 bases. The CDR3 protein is CACGQGYYGYTF. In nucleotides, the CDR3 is TGTGCCTGCGGACAGGGCTACTATGGCTACACCTTC.

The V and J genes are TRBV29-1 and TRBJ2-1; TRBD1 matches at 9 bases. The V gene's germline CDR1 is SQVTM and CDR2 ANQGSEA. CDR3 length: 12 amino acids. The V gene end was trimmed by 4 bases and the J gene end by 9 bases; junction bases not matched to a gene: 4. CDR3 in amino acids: CSVGQGGSEQFF. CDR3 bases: TGCAGCGTTGGACAGGGGGGATCTGAGCAGTTCTTC.

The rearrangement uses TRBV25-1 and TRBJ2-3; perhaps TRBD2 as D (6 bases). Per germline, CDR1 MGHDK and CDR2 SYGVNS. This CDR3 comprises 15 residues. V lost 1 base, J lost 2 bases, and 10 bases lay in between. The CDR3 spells CASSESRLDTDTQYF. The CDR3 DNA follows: TGTGCCAGCAGTGAATCCCGACTAGACACAGATACGCAGTATTTT.

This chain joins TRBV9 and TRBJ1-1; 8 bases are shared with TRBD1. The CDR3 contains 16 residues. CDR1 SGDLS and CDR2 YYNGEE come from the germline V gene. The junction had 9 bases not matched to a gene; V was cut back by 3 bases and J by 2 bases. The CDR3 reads CASSDREDRVNTEAFF. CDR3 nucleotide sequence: TGTGCCAGCAGCGACAGAGAGGACAGGGTAAACACTGAAGCTTTCTTT.

This chain's CDR3 is CASQNTVFNEQFF. In nucleotides, the CDR3 is TGTGCCAGCCAAAATACGGTTTTTAATGAGCAGTTCTTC. The J gene is TRBJ2-1, the V gene TRBV7-9; D remains unclear. The CDR3 extends over 13 amino acids. The germline V and J ends were trimmed by 8 bases and 7 bases, with 15 bases remaining between them. Germline-derived CDR1 and CDR2 are SEHNR and FQNEAQ (reference sequence). Together with reference TRBV7-9 and TRBJ2-1, the CDR3 gives the full variable domain: DTGVSQNPRHKITKRGQNVTFRCDPISEHNRLYWYRQTLGQGPEFLTYFQNEAQLEKSRLLSDRFSAERPKGSFSTLEIQRTEQGDSAMYLCASQNTVFNEQFFGPGTRLTVL.

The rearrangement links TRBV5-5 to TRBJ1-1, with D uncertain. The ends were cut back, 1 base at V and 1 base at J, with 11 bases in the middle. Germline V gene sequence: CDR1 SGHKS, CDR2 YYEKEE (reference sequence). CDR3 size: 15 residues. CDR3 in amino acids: CASSLIPAGNTEAFF. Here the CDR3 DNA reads TGTGCCAGCAGCTTGATACCGGCAGGGAACACTGAAGCTTTCTTT.

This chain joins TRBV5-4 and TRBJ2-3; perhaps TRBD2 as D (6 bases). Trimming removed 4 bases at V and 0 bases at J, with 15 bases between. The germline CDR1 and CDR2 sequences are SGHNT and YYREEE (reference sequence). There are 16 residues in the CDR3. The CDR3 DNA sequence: TGTGCCAGCAGCCCCCCCGCGGGGCCTAGCACAGATACGCAGTATTTT. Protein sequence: CASSPPAGPSTDTQYF.

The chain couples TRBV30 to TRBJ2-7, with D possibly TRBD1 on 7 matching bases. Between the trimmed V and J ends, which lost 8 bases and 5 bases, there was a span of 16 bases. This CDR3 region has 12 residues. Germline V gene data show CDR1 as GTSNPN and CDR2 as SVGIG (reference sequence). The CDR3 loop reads CAQAGGHDEQYF. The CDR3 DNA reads TGTGCCCAAGCAGGGGGGCATGACGAGCAGTACTTC.

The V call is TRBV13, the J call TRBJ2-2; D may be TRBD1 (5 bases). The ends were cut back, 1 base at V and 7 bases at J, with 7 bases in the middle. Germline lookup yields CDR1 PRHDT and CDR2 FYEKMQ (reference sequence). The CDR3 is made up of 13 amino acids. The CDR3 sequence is CASSLVGDGELFF. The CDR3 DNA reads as TGTGCCAGCAGCTTAGTAGGGGACGGGGAGCTGTTTTTT.

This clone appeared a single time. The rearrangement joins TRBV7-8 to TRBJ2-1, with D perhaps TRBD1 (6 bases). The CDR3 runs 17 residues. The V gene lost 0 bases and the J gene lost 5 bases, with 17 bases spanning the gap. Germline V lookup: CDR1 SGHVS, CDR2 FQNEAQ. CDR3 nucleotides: TGTGCCAGCAGCTTAGCCAGGGGAATGGGGGCCCACAATGAGCAGTTCTTC. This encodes CASSLARGMGAHNEQFF.

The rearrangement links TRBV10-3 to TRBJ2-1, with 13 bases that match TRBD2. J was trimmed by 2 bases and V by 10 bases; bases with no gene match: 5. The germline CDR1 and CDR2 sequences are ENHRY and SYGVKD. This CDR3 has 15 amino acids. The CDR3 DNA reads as TGTGCCACCCGGACTAGCGGGAGAACCTACAATGAGCAGTTCTTC. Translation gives CATRTSGRTYNEQFF.

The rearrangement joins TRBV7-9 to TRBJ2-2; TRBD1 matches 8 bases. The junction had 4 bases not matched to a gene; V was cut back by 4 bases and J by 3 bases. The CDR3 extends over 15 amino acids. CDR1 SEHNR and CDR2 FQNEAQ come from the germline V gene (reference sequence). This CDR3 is CASSSRGRDTGELFF. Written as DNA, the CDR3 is TGTGCCAGCAGCTCCAGGGGGCGCGACACCGGGGAGCTGTTTTTT.

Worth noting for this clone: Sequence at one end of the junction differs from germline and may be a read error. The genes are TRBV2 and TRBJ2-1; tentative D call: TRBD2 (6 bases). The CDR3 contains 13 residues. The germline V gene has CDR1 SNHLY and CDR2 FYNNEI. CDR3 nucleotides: TGTGCCAGCAGGGAAGGGGAGGTGAATGAGCAGTTCTTC. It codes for CASREGEVNEQFF.